The 30 T cell receptor beta chains reported below all come from one sample, sequenced in a study of cytomegalovirus exposure and HLA in healthy donors. The PCR had 60 Vbeta and 13 Jbeta primers. The protocol was immunoSEQ multiplex PCR, while the TCRdb copy is restricted to in-frame clones and leaves out a portion. The data show about 80,000 clones, 62% seen once. Sequencing was carried out using PBMCs. These receptors were collected from a male donor in good health and CMV-seropositive.

The chain joins TRBV6-1 to TRBJ1-2; maybe TRBD1 (6 bases). The CDR3 consists of 14 residues. The V gene lost 2 bases and the J gene lost 2 bases, with 9 bases spanning the gap. The germline V gene has CDR1 MNHNS and CDR2 SASEGT. The CDR3 DNA follows: TGTGCCAGCAGTGAAACCGGACAGAACTATGGCTACACCTTC. Amino acid sequence: CASSETGQNYGYTF.

This chain connects TRBV28 to TRBJ2-7; tentative D call: TRBD1 (6 bases). The V gene lost 6 bases and the J gene lost 2 bases, with 14 bases spanning the gap. The CDR3 covers 14 residues. Per the germline V gene, CDR1 is MDHEN and CDR2 is SYDVKM. CDR3 protein: CASRLASGAYEQYF. CDR3 sequence (DNA): TGTGCCAGCAGGCTCGCCTCAGGGGCCTACGAGCAGTACTTC.

V is TRBV7-9 and J is TRBJ1-1; D is ambiguous. Germline V gives CDR1 SEHNR, CDR2 FQNEAQ (reference sequence). The CDR3 runs 12 residues. Between the trimmed V and J ends, which lost 3 bases and 4 bases, there was a span of 6 bases. The CDR3, as DNA: TGTGCCAGCAGCTTTAGTACCACTGAAGCTTTCTTT. Protein product: CASSFSTTEAFF.

This clone was seen more than once but under ten times. The genes are TRBV29-1 and TRBJ1-2, with TRBD1 matching over 9 bases. CDR1 and CDR2 (germline): SQVTM, ANQGSEA. The CDR3 is 13 amino acids. J was trimmed by 7 bases and V by 0 bases; bases with no gene match: 3. The CDR3 nucleotides read TGCAGCGTTGAAGAGACAGGGGGGTCTGGCTACACCTTC. It encodes CSVEETGGSGYTF.

This chain connects TRBV6-6 to TRBJ1-5; D perhaps matches TRBD1 (6 bases). The CDR3 is made up of 16 amino acids. Trimming took off 8 bases at V and 1 base at J, with 18 bases between the two ends. Germline assignment: CDR1 MNHNY and CDR2 SVGAGI (reference sequence). The CDR3 loop reads CASSPWSGASNQPQHF. The CDR3 region has the DNA TGTGCCAGCTCCCCTTGGTCAGGGGCCAGCAATCAGCCCCAGCATTTT.

The chain couples TRBV30 to TRBJ1-2, with 7 positions matching TRBD1. After removal of 0 bases from V and 5 bases from J, the junction contained 18 bases not matched to a gene. Looked up from germline, CDR1 is GTSNPN and CDR2 is SVGIG (reference sequence). The CDR3 has 18 residues. CDR3 DNA sequence: TGTGCCTGGAGTGTACGAGTGAGAGAGCTTCAGGGGGATTATGGCTACACCTTC. As protein: CAWSVRVRELQGDYGYTF.

The sample holds a few counts of this clone. The chain uses TRBV10-3 and TRBJ2-2; TRBD1 matches at 7 bases. This CDR3 spans 16 amino acids. V dropped 7 bases and J dropped 5; count of bases not matched to a gene: 13. CDR1 and CDR2 (germline): ENHRY, SYGVKD. In nucleotides, the CDR3 is TGTGCCATCATGGGCTCCCGGGACAGTTATACCGGGGAGCTGTTTTTT. Its translation is CAIMGSRDSYTGELFF.

The chain couples TRBV19 to TRBJ1-5; a possible D gene is TRBD1 (6 bases). The CDR3 totals 13 residues. Trimming removed 4 bases from V and 6 bases from J, with 10 bases in between. CDR1 is LNHDA, CDR2 SQIVND, per germline (reference sequence). The CDR3 DNA reads TGTGCCAGTAGTACGGGGGGCGGTCAGCCCCAGCATTTT. Translation: CASSTGGGQPQHF.

This clone has only one observation. The genes are TRBV19 and TRBJ2-2, with D possibly matching TRBD2 (5 bases). CDR3 length: 15 residues. Trimming cost V 4 bases and J 2 bases, with 11 bases left between them. CDR1 and CDR2 from the germline V gene are LNHDA and SQIVND (reference sequence). CDR3 sequence reads: CASSTGTSNTGELFF. In DNA, the CDR3 is TGTGCCAGTAGTACGGGAACCTCCAACACCGGGGAGCTGTTTTTT.

The chain uses TRBV15 and TRBJ1-3; 8 nucleotides align to TRBD1. Germline V gene sequence: CDR1 LNHNV, CDR2 YYDKDF (reference sequence). The CDR3 totals 19 residues. V lost 0 bases, J lost 1 base, and 11 bases stayed unmatched. CDR3 region: CATSRDRMRRTGSGNTIYF. The CDR3, as DNA: TGTGCCACCAGCAGAGATCGTATGCGTCGGACAGGGTCTGGAAACACCATATATTTT.

The chain uses TRBV6-1 and TRBJ2-7, with TRBD1 matching 10 bases. The CDR3 loop spans 15 amino acids. J lost 2 bases, V lost 0 bases, and 1 base had no gene match. Germline-derived CDR1 and CDR2 are MNHNS and SASEGT. CDR3 nucleotide sequence: TGTGCCAGCAGTGAAGCCGGGACAGGGGCCTACGAGCAGTACTTC. As protein: CASSEAGTGAYEQYF.

The chain joins TRBV28 to TRBJ1-1, with D hard to call. CDR3 length: 14 amino acids. V lost 0 bases and J lost 0, with 5 bases in between. Germline CDR1 is MDHEN and CDR2 is SYDVKM. In DNA, the CDR3 is TGTGCCAGCAGTTTATGGAGCCTGAACACTGAAGCTTTCTTT. Protein: CASSLWSLNTEAFF.

The chain uses TRBV11-3 and TRBJ2-5; the match to TRBD1 covers 7 bases. Trimming at V came to 2 bases and at J to 2 bases, leaving 8 bases not matched to a gene. Germline values: CDR1 SGHNT, CDR2 YENEEA. The CDR3 has 16 amino acids. CDR3 sequence (DNA): TGTGCCAGCAGCTTAAGTTCGGGCAGGGGGCAAGAGACCCAGTACTTC. This translates into CASSLSSGRGQETQYF.

V gene TRBV29-1 combines with J gene TRBJ1-1; possibly TRBD1 for D (5 bases). Trimming left V 7 bases short and J 0 bases short, with 12 bases between. Germline lookup yields CDR1 SQVTM and CDR2 ANQGSEA. The CDR3 totals 13 residues. CDR3 DNA: TGCAGCGGCAGGGTACAGTTGAACACTGAAGCTTTCTTT. Its protein is CSGRVQLNTEAFF.

J is TRBJ2-2 and V is TRBV4-1, with 11 bases lining up with TRBD2. The germline gives CDR1 MGHRA, CDR2 YSYEKL. V trimming: 3 bases; J trimming: 1 base; junction bases outside the gene matches: 10. There are 19 residues in the CDR3. In DNA, the CDR3 is TGCGCCAGCAGCCACCTCGGCGGTAGCGGGGGGGGGAACACCGGGGAGCTGTTTTTT. This encodes CASSHLGGSGGGNTGELFF.

The chain combines TRBV6-1 with TRBJ2-3; 8 positions agree with TRBD1. The CDR3 is made up of 15 amino acids. CDR1 is MNHNS and CDR2 is SASEGT in the germline V gene. The junction had 14 bases not matched to a gene; V was cut back by 8 bases and J by 7 bases. CDR3 residues: CASAGQGGVPNTQYF. CDR3 bases: TGTGCCAGCGCCGGACAGGGAGGAGTACCGAATACGCAGTATTTT.

This clone was seen more than once but under ten times. This sequence joins TRBV6-5 and TRBJ2-1; TRBD1 is a possible D gene (7 bases). The germline gives CDR1 MNHEY, CDR2 SVGAGI. The CDR3 consists of 15 residues. The V gene lost 6 bases and the J gene lost 3 bases, with 15 bases spanning the gap. The CDR3 loop reads CASRPRQGGYNEQFF. The CDR3 DNA reads TGTGCCAGCAGACCCCGACAGGGAGGCTACAATGAGCAGTTCTTC.

The DNA of the CDR3 is TGCGCCAGCAGCCAAGGCTTGTCCCCGGGTCAGCCCCAGCATTTT. Its protein product is CASSQGLSPGQPQHF. V and J are TRBV4-1 and TRBJ1-5, with D hard to call. Germline assignment: CDR1 MGHRA and CDR2 YSYEKL. The CDR3 loop spans 15 amino acids. Trimming took off 1 base at V and 6 bases at J, with 13 bases between the two ends.

This clone was counted between two and nine times. The CDR3 loop is CASSLAPTYEQYF. The CDR3 DNA follows: TGTGCCAGCAGTTTGGCACCCACCTACGAGCAGTACTTC. The gene calls are TRBV27 and TRBJ2-7; D is undetermined. Germline assignment: CDR1 MNHEY and CDR2 SMNVEV (reference sequence). Trimming stripped 3 bases from V and 2 bases from J, with 8 bases between. The CDR3 is 13 amino acids.

The gene calls are TRBV28 and TRBJ2-7; 7 nucleotides line up with TRBD1. The V gene's germline CDR1 is MDHEN and CDR2 SYDVKM. The CDR3 runs to 16 residues. The V and J ends lost 3 bases and 1 base, in that order; junction bases with no gene match: 9. The CDR3 region is CASSFGQARQSYEQYF. The CDR3 nucleotides are TGTGCCAGCAGTTTCGGACAGGCACGGCAATCCTACGAGCAGTACTTC.

The rearrangement joins TRBV28 to TRBJ2-3; 12 bases agree with TRBD1. This CDR3 region has 16 residues. The germline V gene encodes CDR1 MDHEN and CDR2 SYDVKM. The J segment lost 4 bases and the V segment lost 7 bases, leaving 9 bases of the junction unmatched. CDR3: CASTKRDRGRADTQYF. In DNA, the CDR3 is TGTGCCAGCACCAAACGGGACAGGGGGCGGGCAGATACGCAGTATTTT.

The rearrangement links TRBV5-1 to TRBJ1-1, with a weak D call TRBD1 (5 bases). From germline, CDR1 is SGHRS and CDR2 YFSETQ. The V gene lost 4 bases and the J gene lost 8 bases, with 12 bases spanning the gap. The CDR3 length is 12 residues. The CDR3 loop reads CASSQTGGEAFF. DNA of the CDR3: TGCGCCAGCAGCCAGACGGGGGGAGAAGCTTTCTTT.

The gene calls are TRBV4-2 and TRBJ2-7; 10 bases are shared with TRBD2. There are 16 residues in the CDR3. With V trimmed by 1 base and J by 4 bases, 7 bases remained unmatched. Germline CDR1 reads LGHNA; CDR2 reads YNFKEQ. Here the CDR3 DNA reads TGTGCCAGCAGCCAAGGGACTAGCGGACAAAAATACGAGCAGTACTTC. It encodes CASSQGTSGQKYEQYF.

CDR3 in amino acids: CASSTRGTAYYGYTF. In DNA, the CDR3 is TGTGCCAGCAGCACCCGGGGGACGGCTTACTATGGCTACACCTTC. The chain employs TRBV13 and TRBJ1-2, with D possibly matching TRBD1 (5 bases). CDR1 is PRHDT, CDR2 FYEKMQ, per germline (reference sequence). Trimming pared 5 bases from V and 3 bases from J, leaving 16 bases between. CDR3 length: 15 amino acids.

Here the CDR3 reads CASSLLSTGGTPGEYF. The CDR3 DNA reads TGTGCCAGCAGCTTATTGTCGACAGGGGGCACCCCCGGAGAGTATTTT. The gene calls are TRBV7-8 and TRBJ2-3, with 10 positions matching TRBD1. This CDR3 has 16 residues. V gave up 2 bases and J gave up 13 bases; unmatched junction bases: 15. Germline V lookup: CDR1 SGHVS, CDR2 FQNEAQ. Full variable domain (remainder filled in from reference TRBV7-8 and TRBJ2-3): GAGVSQSPRYKVAKRGQDVALRCDPISGHVSLFWYQQALGQGPEFLTYFQNEAQLDKSGLPSDRFFAERPEGSVSTLKIQRTQQEDSAVYLCASSLLSTGGTPGEYFGPGTRLTVL.

The V call is TRBV7-2, the J call TRBJ1-2; tentatively, D is TRBD1 (6 bases). V lost 11 bases, J lost 1 base, and 17 bases lay in between. Germline V lookup: CDR1 SGHTA, CDR2 FQGNSA. The CDR3 runs to 14 residues. The CDR3, as DNA: TGTGCCTTAAGAGGACAGCTACTTAACTATGGCTACACCTTC. Encoded protein: CALRGQLLNYGYTF.

This clone was counted a few times. This sequence joins TRBV7-8 and TRBJ2-5; tentative D call: TRBD2 (6 bases). Trimming took off 5 bases at V and 5 bases at J, with 18 bases between the two ends. There are 15 residues in the CDR3. The V gene's germline CDR1 is SGHVS and CDR2 FQNEAQ. CDR3 residues: CASSQYSSVPETQYF. The DNA of the CDR3 is TGTGCCAGCAGCCAGTATTCTAGCGTTCCGGAGACCCAGTACTTC. The whole variable domain, remainder taken from reference TRBV7-8 and TRBJ2-5, is GAGVSQSPRYKVAKRGQDVALRCDPISGHVSLFWYQQALGQGPEFLTYFQNEAQLDKSGLPSDRFFAERPEGSVSTLKIQRTQQEDSAVYLCASSQYSSVPETQYFGPGTRLLVL.

The chain joins TRBV9 to TRBJ2-2, with TRBD1 as a possible D gene (6 bases). The germline V and J ends were trimmed by 4 bases and 6 bases, with 10 bases remaining between them. CDR1 and CDR2 from the germline V gene are SGDLS and YYNGEE. The CDR3 has 13 residues. The CDR3 protein is CASSQGRAGELFF. The DNA of the CDR3 is TGTGCCAGCAGCCAGGGGCGGGCCGGGGAGCTGTTTTTT.

The chain links TRBV7-8 to TRBJ2-1, with 12 bases matching TRBD2. The V gene end was trimmed by 4 bases and the J gene end by 5 bases; junction bases not matched to a gene: 3. The CDR3 has 15 amino acids. Germline V gives CDR1 SGHVS, CDR2 FQNEAQ. CDR3 sequence reads: CASSWTSGVNNEQFF. DNA for the CDR3: TGTGCCAGCAGCTGGACTAGCGGGGTAAACAATGAGCAGTTCTTC. The full variable domain, its missing parts supplied by reference TRBV7-8 and TRBJ2-1, is GAGVSQSPRYKVAKRGQDVALRCDPISGHVSLFWYQQALGQGPEFLTYFQNEAQLDKSGLPSDRFFAERPEGSVSTLKIQRTQQEDSAVYLCASSWTSGVNNEQFFGPGTRLTVL.

DNA for the CDR3: TGTGCCAGCAGCCCCACTGGGGCGGGAGTGGGCTCCTACAATGAGCAGTTCTTC. The encoded protein is CASSPTGAGVGSYNEQFF. The chain recombines TRBV9 with TRBJ2-1; TRBD2 agrees at 7 bases. The CDR3 runs to 18 residues. V gave up 4 bases and J gave up 0 bases; unmatched junction bases: 13. Germline V lookup: CDR1 SGDLS, CDR2 YYNGEE.